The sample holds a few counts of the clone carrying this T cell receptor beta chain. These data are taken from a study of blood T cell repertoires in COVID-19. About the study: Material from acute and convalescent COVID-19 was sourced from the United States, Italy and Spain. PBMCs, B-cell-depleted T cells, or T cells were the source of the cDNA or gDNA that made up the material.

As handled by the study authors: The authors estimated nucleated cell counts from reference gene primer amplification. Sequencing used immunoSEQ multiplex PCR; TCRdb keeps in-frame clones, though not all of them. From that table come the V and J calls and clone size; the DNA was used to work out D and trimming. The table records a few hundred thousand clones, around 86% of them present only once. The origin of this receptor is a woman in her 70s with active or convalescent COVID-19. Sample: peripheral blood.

The CDR3 spells CASSSGGSGNTIYF. The DNA of the CDR3 is TGTGCCAGCAGCTCCGGGGGCTCTGGAAACACCATATATTTT. The J gene is TRBJ1-3, the V gene TRBV5-4; tentatively, D is TRBD1 (5 bases). The CDR3 consists of 14 residues. Germline values: CDR1 SGHNT, CDR2 YYREEE (reference sequence). Deletions cut 3 bases from V and 0 bases from J, with 7 bases between. The full variable domain, completed using reference TRBV5-4 and TRBJ1-3, is ETGVTQSPTHLIKTRGQQVTLRCSSQSGHNTVSWYQQALGQGPQFIFQYYREEENGRGNFPPRFSGLQFPNYSSELNVNALELDDSALYLCASSSGGSGNTIYFGEGSWLTVV.